The sequence of this T cell receptor beta chain was determined in a study of monozygotic twins with inflammatory bowel disease. Broader study findings: Part of the variability in patient repertoires may have come from differing immunosuppressive treatments.

Per the germline V gene, CDR1 is MNHEY and CDR2 is SMNVEV (reference sequence). The CDR3 is 14 residues long. A remark on this clonotype: What it binds is not known.

TCRalpha and TCRbeta cDNA went through two nested PCRs of approximately 16 and 10 cycles. TCRdb reanalyzed the 5' RACE reads and collapses them to one entry per CDR3 protein, without DNA. The table lists 88,000 or so distinct CDR3 sequences. The receptor was derived from a human donor with ulcerative colitis or Crohn's disease, or a healthy co-twin of an affected twin (not recorded which). Sequencing was carried out using blood. The chain employs TRBV27 and TRBJ1-1; TCRdb reports TRBD1, a call that lacks DNA to check it against. This CDR3 is CASSAGTGVAEAFF.